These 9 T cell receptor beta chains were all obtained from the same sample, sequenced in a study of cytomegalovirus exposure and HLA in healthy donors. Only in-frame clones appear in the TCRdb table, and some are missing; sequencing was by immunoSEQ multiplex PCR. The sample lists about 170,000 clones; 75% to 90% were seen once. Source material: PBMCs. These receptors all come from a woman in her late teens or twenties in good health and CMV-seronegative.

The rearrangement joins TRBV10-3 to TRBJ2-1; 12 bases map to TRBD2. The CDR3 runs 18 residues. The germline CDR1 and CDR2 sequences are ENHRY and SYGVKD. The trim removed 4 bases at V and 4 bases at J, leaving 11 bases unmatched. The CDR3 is CAISVGLAGGPGYNEQFF. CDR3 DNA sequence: TGTGCCATCAGTGTCGGCCTAGCGGGGGGGCCAGGTTACAATGAGCAGTTCTTC.

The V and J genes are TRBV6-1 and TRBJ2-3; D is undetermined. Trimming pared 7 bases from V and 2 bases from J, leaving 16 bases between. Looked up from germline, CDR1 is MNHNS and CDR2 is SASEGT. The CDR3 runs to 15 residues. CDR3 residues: CASILFPRATDTQYF. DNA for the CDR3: TGTGCCAGCATCCTATTCCCCCGAGCCACAGATACGCAGTATTTT.

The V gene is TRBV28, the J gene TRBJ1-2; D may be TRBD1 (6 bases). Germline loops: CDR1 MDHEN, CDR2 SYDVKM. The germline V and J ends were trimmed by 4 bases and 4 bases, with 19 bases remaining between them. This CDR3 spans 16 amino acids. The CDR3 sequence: CASSSLQGGLIYGYTF. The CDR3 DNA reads TGTGCCAGCAGTTCCTTACAGGGTGGCTTGATCTATGGCTACACCTTC.

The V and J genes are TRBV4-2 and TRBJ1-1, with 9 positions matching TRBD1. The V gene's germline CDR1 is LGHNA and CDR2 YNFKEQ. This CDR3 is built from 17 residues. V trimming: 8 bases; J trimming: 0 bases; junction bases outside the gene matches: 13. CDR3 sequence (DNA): TGTGCCAGCGTGTTTGGGACAGGGTCCTCCGTGAACACTGAAGCTTTCTTT. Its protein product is CASVFGTGSSVNTEAFF.

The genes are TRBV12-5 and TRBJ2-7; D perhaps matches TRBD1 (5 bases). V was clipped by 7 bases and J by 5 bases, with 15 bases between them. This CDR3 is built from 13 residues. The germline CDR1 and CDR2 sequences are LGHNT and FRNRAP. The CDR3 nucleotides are TGTGCTAGTGCCTCCGGTCAGGGCCACGAGCAGTACTTC. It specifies CASASGQGHEQYF.

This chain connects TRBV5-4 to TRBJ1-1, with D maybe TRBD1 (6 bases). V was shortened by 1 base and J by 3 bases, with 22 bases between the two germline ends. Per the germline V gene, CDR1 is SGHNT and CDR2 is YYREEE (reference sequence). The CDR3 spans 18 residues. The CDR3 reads CASSLFATGHGSYTEAFF. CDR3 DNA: TGTGCCAGCAGCTTGTTCGCGACAGGCCATGGGTCGTACACTGAAGCTTTCTTT.

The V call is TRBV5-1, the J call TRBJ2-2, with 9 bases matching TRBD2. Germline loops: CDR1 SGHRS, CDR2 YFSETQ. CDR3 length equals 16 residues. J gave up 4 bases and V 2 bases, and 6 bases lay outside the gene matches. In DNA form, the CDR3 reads TGCGCCAGCAGCTTTGGTCCTAGCGGGATCACCGGGGAGCTGTTTTTT. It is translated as CASSFGPSGITGELFF.

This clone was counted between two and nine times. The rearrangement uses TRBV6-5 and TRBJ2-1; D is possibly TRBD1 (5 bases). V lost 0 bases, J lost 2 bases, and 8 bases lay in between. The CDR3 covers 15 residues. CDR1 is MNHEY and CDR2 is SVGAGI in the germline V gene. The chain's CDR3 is CASSYSAGPYNEQFF. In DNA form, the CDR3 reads TGTGCCAGCAGTTACTCGGCAGGGCCCTACAATGAGCAGTTCTTC.

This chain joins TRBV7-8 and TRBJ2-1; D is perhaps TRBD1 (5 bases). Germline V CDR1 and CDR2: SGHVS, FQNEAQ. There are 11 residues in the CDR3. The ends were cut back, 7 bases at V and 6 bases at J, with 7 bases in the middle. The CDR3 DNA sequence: TGTGCCAGCATCCAGGGCAATGAGCAGTTCTTC. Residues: CASIQGNEQFF.